This T cell receptor (beta chain) appears in the sequencing data of a study of human T cells and chemical hapten exposure (dated by TCRdb to about 2021). About the study as a whole: For sensitization, 2% DPC in acetone was applied to a 2 cm by 2 cm area of upper inner arm skin. This study followed changes in the peripheral blood TCR repertoire in vivo during primary and secondary sensitization of alopecia patients to the hapten diphenylcyclopropenone (DPC). Blood samples were taken from patients before sensitization (week 0) and then at 2, 6 and about 24 weeks after DPC sensitization. Patch testing was performed on the upper back with Finn chambers containing 0.01% DPC, and the patch tests were scored after 6 days according to International Contact Dermatitis Research Group standards. Libraries were pooled for sequencing, and per-sample TCR yields varied mainly because of small differences in library volumes within the pool. For TCR sequencing, blood came from over 25 alopecia patients at anywhere from one to four time points (pre-sensitization, 2, 6 and 24 weeks). Throughout the study period of 20 to 30 weeks, patients also received therapeutic DPC doses to the scalp every week. The patient cohort, mostly female, included alopecia areata with under or over 50% scalp involvement, alopecia totalis and alopecia universalis. The study at large found these results: The number of PT1 expanded TCRs positively correlated with patch test score, significant at thresholds 8, 16 and 32 but not 4. DPC sensitization did not change the number of TCRs with a frequency above 1 in 1000, and there was no evidence of changes in global repertoire structure. Alopecia, a presumed autoimmune disease, was present in all patients, so the immune response of the patients might differ from that of healthy individuals. Compared with pre-sensitization or healthy control sets, expanded TCRs formed significantly more large CDR3 similarity clusters, which is consistent with antigen-driven responses. Repeated subsampling changed both the strength of the expansion versus patch-test correlation and the threshold at which the correlation became significant.

Library method: RACE. The sequencer was a NextSeq 500. Library preparation attached unique molecular identifiers to individual cDNA molecules for quantitative, reproducible TCR counting. For every blood RNA sample, sequencing covered both the TCR alpha and TCR beta chains. Turning to the authors' computational methods: The median number of TCRs per sample was some 100,000, ranging from 23,224 to 690,600. V, J and CDR3 annotation of the TCR reads was carried out using the Decombinator software suite. Every sample was subsampled to the same number of TCRs (28,000) for the PS versus PT1 abundance plots. TCRs were defined as expanded if absent before sensitization and observed at least eight times at the 2-week time point. TCRdb cleaned the public reads at Q25 with fastp, built clones with MiXCR and kept in-frame beta chains. Rows merge per CDR3 protein into single entries with the most common DNA and genes. It is TCRdb's table, rather than the study itself, that gives the V and J calls and clone size. For this sample the table gives around 120,000 distinct CDR3 sequences, of which roughly 15% were detected only once. The ten most abundant clones make up roughly 0.92% of the sample.

In light of the paper, this sample's time point label describes: patch test 1, 2 weeks after DPC sensitization. What the treatment or condition label conveys for this sample: therapeutic diphenylcyclopropenone sensitization with weekly scalp DPC. At each patch-test visit, blood was drawn before the patch test was applied. Patients were considered eligible if aged 18 to 70, diagnosed with alopecia and deemed suitable for DPC therapy, and patients were excluded if pregnant. Total RNA was extracted from unfractionated whole blood collected in Tempus Blood RNA tubes. This clonotype occurred a few times. The antigen this receptor binds is unknown. No much larger clone is present one base from it, and per-base qualities are unavailable. Reading from cysteine to valine, the CDR3 counts 15 amino acids. Only the CDR3 region is kept as DNA, spanning 45 bases read in frame from base 1. Taken from the germline V gene, the CDR1 and CDR2 loops are SGHRS and YFSETQ. V is clipped by 0 bases and J by 6 bases, and the sequence between their germline boundaries is 16 bases long.

Source: whole blood, taken in connection with sensitization to the hapten diphenylcyclopropenone (DPC). This sequence uses TRBV5-1 and TRBJ2-7; the D segment is perhaps TRBD1 or TRBD2, each sharing 5 matched bases. The sequence was obtained from a man younger than 30 with alopecia areata. Some clones in this sample may be carry-over from other donors' samples. The CDR3: CASSLAPRGKGEQYV. The DNA reads TGCGCCAGCAGCTTGGCCCCGAGGGGAAAGGGCGAGCAGTACGTC.